This T cell receptor (beta chain) came from a study of CD8 T cells in ankylosing spondylitis. Broader study findings: For ankylosing spondylitis blood, a TCR beta motif of eight or nine highly homologous variants appeared characteristic. A CD8+ phenotype characterized the disease-linked clones, which were relatively rare in peripheral blood. Disease-linked clones reportedly showed significant enrichment in matched ankylosing spondylitis synovial fluid.

Libraries of TCR beta came from quantitative 5'-RACE with molecular barcodes. TCRdb itself ran the 5' RACE reads through MiXCR, one entry per CDR3 protein. The table lists fewer than 350,000 distinct CDR3 sequences, 9.5% to 13% of them singletons. Trimming cost V 3 bases and J 1 base, with 11 bases left between them. The CDR3 totals 15 residues. This clonotype was detected many times. Its antigen is as yet unknown. This TCR was sampled from a female donor with ankylosing spondylitis or in good health (not recorded which). This chain connects TRBV12-3 or TRBV12-4 to TRBJ2-3; possibly TRBD1 or TRBD2 for D (5 bases each). Sequencing used blood, either unsorted or a sorted T cell fraction (not recorded which). This CDR3 is CASSFGGIRTDTQYF. CDR3 DNA sequence: TGTGCCAGCAGTTTTGGGGGAATCCGCACAGATACGCAGTATTTT.